The 14 T cell receptor beta chains reported below all come from one sample, sequenced in a study of neoadjuvant anti-PD-1 for oral cavity cancer. Sequencing was performed with immunoSEQ multiplex PCR; in TCRdb, only in-frame clones are kept and a portion is missing. The sample carries fewer than 15,000 clones, 65% to 85% recorded once. Regarding time point: after neoadjuvant nivolumab, at surgical resection. Sequences were derived from PBMCs, sampled after nivolumab (anti-PD-1) treatment. The source of these receptors is a person between 40 and 79 years old with oral cavity squamous cell carcinoma.

The rearrangement joins TRBV10-1 to TRBJ2-3; D is possibly TRBD2 (6 bases). Germline CDR1 is WNHNN and CDR2 is SYGVQD (reference sequence). The CDR3 sequence is 13 residues long. Trimming took off 2 bases at V and 8 bases at J, with 11 bases between the two ends. CDR3 nucleotides: TGCGCCAGCAGTGAGGACCTGGAGGGTACGCAGTATTTT. It yields the protein CASSEDLEGTQYF.

The gene calls are TRBV15 and TRBJ2-7; 8 bases align to TRBD2. J was trimmed by 2 bases and V by 6 bases; bases with no gene match: 6. The CDR3 sequence is 14 residues long. Germline loops: CDR1 LNHNV, CDR2 YYDKDF (reference sequence). Written as DNA, the CDR3 is TGTGCCACCAGTCCGAGCGGGAGCCCCTACGAGCAGTACTTC. It is translated as CATSPSGSPYEQYF.

This sequence joins TRBV6-6 and TRBJ1-2, with D tentatively TRBD1 (6 bases). Trimming removed 6 bases at V and 7 bases at J, with 24 bases between. This CDR3 has 16 amino acids. CDR1 and CDR2 from the germline V gene are MNHNY and SVGAGI (reference sequence). CDR3 DNA sequence: TGTGCCAGCAGCCGAGAAATGGGCAGGGGTTCACTTGGCTACACCTTC. Encoded protein: CASSREMGRGSLGYTF.

The V and J genes are TRBV29-1 and TRBJ2-7; D gene ambiguous. This CDR3 is built from 13 residues. Deletions cut 5 bases from V and 3 bases from J, with 14 bases between. Germline lookup yields CDR1 SQVTM and CDR2 ANQGSEA. The CDR3 here is CSVYLKTDYEQYF. DNA for the CDR3: TGCAGCGTTTATTTAAAAACCGACTACGAGCAGTACTTC.

The rearrangement joins TRBV7-6 to TRBJ2-2; 11 bases match TRBD1. Per germline, CDR1 SGHVS and CDR2 FNYEAQ. The CDR3 extends over 15 amino acids. V shed 5 bases and J 5 bases; nucleotides not matched to a gene: 4. The CDR3 protein is CASSPGQGGTGELFF. The DNA for the CDR3 is TGTGCCAGCAGCCCGGGACAGGGGGGGACCGGGGAGCTGTTTTTT.

This clone came up once. The chain joins TRBV11-2 to TRBJ2-3, with TRBD1 matching over 10 bases. Germline assignment: CDR1 SGHAT and CDR2 FQNNGV. CDR3 length equals 15 residues. Trimming took 1 base from V and 8 from J; bases not matched to a gene: 6. Here the CDR3 reads CASSLGGQGIATQYF. The CDR3 nucleotides read TGTGCCAGCAGCTTAGGGGGACAGGGGATTGCTACGCAGTATTTT.

This clone was recorded once. This sequence joins TRBV5-1 and TRBJ1-1; perhaps TRBD1 as D (6 bases). V lost 3 bases and J lost 0, with 15 bases in between. The CDR3 runs 16 residues. Germline CDR1 and CDR2: SGHRS and YFSETQ. The CDR3 coding sequence is TGCGCCAGCAGCTCGATGCCGGCAGGGGTGAACACTGAAGCTTTCTTT. Residues: CASSSMPAGVNTEAFF.

This clone was recorded a few times. This chain connects TRBV15 to TRBJ2-2; D gene ambiguous. This CDR3 has 15 residues. Per the germline V gene, CDR1 is LNHNV and CDR2 is YYDKDF (reference sequence). Trimming stripped 1 base from V and 1 base from J, with 7 bases between. For the CDR3, the DNA is TGTGCCACCAGCAGAGCGACTGAGAACACCGGGGAGCTGTTTTTT. The encoded protein is CATSRATENTGELFF.

The chain carries TRBV6-6 and TRBJ1-5, with D possibly matching TRBD1 (5 bases). The CDR3 totals 16 residues. The ends were cut back, 8 bases at V and 3 bases at J, with 20 bases in the middle. Germline CDR1 reads MNHNY; CDR2 reads SVGAGI (reference sequence). CDR3 DNA sequence: TGTGCCAGCGGGGGGTTGAGGGTGGTGGACAATCAGCCCCAGCATTTT. Encoded protein: CASGGLRVVDNQPQHF.

The chain couples TRBV19 to TRBJ2-7; 8 bases align to TRBD1. J was trimmed by 3 bases and V by 3 bases; bases with no gene match: 7. This CDR3 region has 15 residues. Germline CDR1 reads LNHDA; CDR2 reads SQIVND (reference sequence). As DNA, the CDR3 is TGTGCCAGTAGTATTAGGACAGGGAGCCTCTACGAGCAGTACTTC. Its protein is CASSIRTGSLYEQYF.

The rearrangement joins TRBV2 to TRBJ2-5; 10 bases are shared with TRBD1. This CDR3 is 14 amino acids long. The germline V gene has CDR1 SNHLY and CDR2 FYNNEI. The ends lost 8 bases at V and 0 bases at J; junction bases unmatched: 3. Here the CDR3 DNA reads TGTGCCAGCTCGGGACAGGGGAACCAAGAGACCCAGTACTTC. Translating it yields CASSGQGNQETQYF.

The rearrangement links TRBV6-1 to TRBJ1-3; D is undetermined. V lost 5 bases, J lost 4 bases, and 12 bases lay in between. Germline values: CDR1 MNHNS, CDR2 SASEGT. The CDR3 length is 14 residues. The DNA for the CDR3 is TGTGCCAGCAGTTCGACAAGGGCGGGAAACACCATATATTTT. It specifies CASSSTRAGNTIYF.

This clone came up once. The chain carries TRBV5-4 and TRBJ2-2, with 14 positions matching TRBD2. This CDR3 contains 16 residues. V lost 5 bases to trimming and J lost 4 bases; unmatched junction nucleotides: 4. Germline V lookup: CDR1 SGHNT, CDR2 YYREEE (reference sequence). CDR3 coding DNA: TGTGCCAGCAGTCGGGGGACTAGCGGGAGCACCGGGGAGCTGTTTTTT. Translated, it gives CASSRGTSGSTGELFF.

This rearrangement joins TRBV2 to TRBJ1-4; no clear D. Trimming removed 7 bases from V and 1 base from J, with 13 bases in between. This CDR3 is built from 15 residues. In germline, CDR1 is SNHLY, CDR2 FYNNEI. The CDR3 protein is CASTGNKETNEKLFF. The CDR3 nucleotides are TGTGCCAGCACCGGAAATAAGGAAACTAATGAAAAACTGTTTTTT.